This T cell receptor (beta chain) was documented in a study of blood T cell repertoires in COVID-19. Whole-study context: Sample material is recorded as cDNA or gDNA derived from T cells, B-cell-depleted T cells, or PBMCs.

The CDR3 covers 17 residues. From germline, CDR1 is MNHEY and CDR2 SVGEGT. Germline trimming cut 2 bases from V and 1 base from J; bases unmatched to any gene: 8. TCRdb's copy holds only in-frame clones and misses some; the assay was immunoSEQ multiplex PCR. The sample has 150,000 to 200,000 clones, more than 65% seen once; the top ten hold 6.5% to 9.5%. Across about two dozen US areas, participants ranged in age from about 18 to 100 years. Before being deemed recovered, Cohort 3 donors had two negative PCRs, clearance, or symptom resolution. The clonotype was recovered from a man between 35 and 55 years old who had recovered from COVID-19. V usage is TRBV6-2 or TRBV6-3 and J usage is TRBJ1-2; 9 nucleotides agree with TRBD1. The sequenced sample was PBMCs or T cells enriched from blood (not recorded which). CDR3 in amino acids: CASSYTPGQGINYGYTF. The DNA for the CDR3 is TGTGCCAGCAGTTACACGCCGGGACAGGGTATTAACTATGGCTACACCTTC.